The subject of this entry is one TCR beta chain. The antigen it recognizes is unknown. Base qualities are not provided; no much larger clone lies one nucleotide away. To demonstrate the VDJtools post-analysis software, the study profiled TCR beta repertoires from the peripheral blood of 13 young patients with multiple sclerosis. Multiple sclerosis patients were children and adolescents aged about 6 to 16 years. Looking up the germline V gene yields CDR1 SNHLY and CDR2 FYNNEI. The CDR3, cysteine through phenylalanine, is 14 amino acids long. The kept DNA is CDR3 alone, 42 bases in frame from the first base. V loses 8 bases, J loses 2 bases, and the germline ends lie 15 bases apart. The sample originates from a study of post-analysis software for immune sequencing data (dated by TCRdb to the mid-2010s). Broadly, across the study: Relapsing-remitting, secondary progressive and progressive-relapsing multiple sclerosis were recorded as disease courses, and subtype annotation was lacking for some patients. The multiple sclerosis patient repertoires were compared with approximately 11 previously published healthy control repertoires from donors aged about 6 to 26 years. A subset of samples was prepared in parallel using single-end sample barcoding, then pooled and co-amplified after Illumina adapter ligation. Points the paper makes about the study in general: Significantly lower normalized Chao1 diversity was found in multiple sclerosis patients than in controls, suggesting substantial peripheral T-cell clonal expansion. The multiple sclerosis patient group was slightly younger than the control group. When samples were clustered directly using the F measure, samples prepared in the same batch co-clustered strongly, which prompted a batch-effect correction. Roughly 5 TRBV segments, including TRBV5-6, TRBV5-1 and TRBV20-1, were significantly more frequent in patients than controls.

Libraries were built with PCR. TCRdb records Illumina HiSeq 2500 as the sequencer. To reduce PCR and sequencing biases, unique molecular identifiers were built into the TCR beta cDNA libraries. Every 1 to 10 million input T cells yielded some 500,000 cDNA molecules, meaning each molecule approximated one T cell. The patient libraries were prepared and sequenced using the same protocol as the earlier healthy control dataset. Samples belonging to the same batch were prepared together, multiplexed and sequenced on a shared HiSeq lane. Concerning the study's data processing: Raw barcoded reads were processed with MIGEC, discarding single-read molecular identifier groups before consensus assembly and CDR3 extraction. VDJtools was used for post-analysis of the clonotype tables, with diversity normalized by down-sampling every dataset to the smallest sample size. In repertoire overlap clustering, CDR3 amino acid sequences, but not nucleotide sequences, were matched to correct batch-related cross-sample contamination. TCRdb handled the public reads itself, with Q25 trimming in fastp and clone calling in MiXCR, and kept productive beta chains. Duplicate CDR3 protein sequences are folded into a single record with the most common DNA and genes. The V and J calls come from TCRdb's annotation, not from the publication. The sample table lists around 180,000 distinct CDR3 sequences, about 30% of them with a count of one. Approximately 1.5% of the sample is held by the ten biggest clonotypes.

The receptor was isolated from a girl between 10 and 17 years old with multiple sclerosis. This chain is built from TRBV2 and TRBJ1-2; TRBD1 is perhaps the D gene, given 6 matching bases. Sequencing was done on a sample of blood. The CDR3 reads CASREGEINYGYTF. The bases are TGTGCCAGCCGAGAGGGGGAGATCAACTATGGCTACACCTTC.